The clone carrying this T cell receptor (gamma chain) showed up many times. Its target is not known. A much larger clone differs by one base, so this may be a read error. Other DNA sequences of this sample code for an identical CDR3. TCRdb reran clone calling via CATT on the multiplex PCR reads. This table has about 26,000 gamma-chain clones, less than 3.5% appearing once. The junction had 9 bases not matched to a gene; V was cut back by 2 bases and J by 11 bases. CDR3 length: 16 residues. Per germline, CDR1 GITISATS and CDR2 ISYDGTV (reference sequence). Flow sorting of PBMC yielded separate Vgamma9/Vdelta2+ and Vdelta2-negative gammadelta T cell populations for bulk repertoire analysis. The data are from a study of γδ T cells in repeated Plasmodium falciparum infection. Study results and caveats: Compared with Australian children, Malian Vdelta2-negative repertoires seemed more clonal, less diverse, less shared.

This rearrangement joins TRGV9 to TRGJP. Sequenced: gamma-delta T cells from blood. The source is a pool of human donors (malaria-infected and uninfected, not separated). This CDR3 is CALWEALELGKKIKVF. Here the CDR3 DNA reads TGTGCCTTGTGGGAGGCCCTCGAGCTGGGCAAAAAAATCAAGGTATTT.